The entry below gives a single TCR beta chain sequence along with its context. Its antigen is unknown. An end of the junction does not agree with germline; a read error may underlie this. The data derive from a study of blood T cells in healthy people across ages. The authors ran a second PCR of about 6 to 11 cycles using a sample-barcoded 5' primer and a J-beta primer mix. TCRdb passed the 5' RACE reads through MiXCR, listing each CDR3 protein once. The sample yields about 1,400,000 distinct CDR3 sequences, roughly 59% seen once. Investigators took 8.5 to 10 milliliters of peripheral blood from every donor. CDR1 SGDLS and CDR2 YYNGEE come from the germline V gene. This CDR3 is built from 13 residues. Overall study findings and caveats: In long-lived donors, naive CD4+ cell counts and diversity exceeded those of aged donors.

This TCR was sampled from a man aged 18 to 29 in good health. Source material: blood. The chain recombines TRBV9 with TRBJ1-2, with D possibly matching TRBD1 (6 bases). The CDR3 loop reads CASSLQGRSGHTF. The CDR3 DNA is TGTGCCAGCAGCTTACAGGGAAGGAGTGGCCACACCTTC.